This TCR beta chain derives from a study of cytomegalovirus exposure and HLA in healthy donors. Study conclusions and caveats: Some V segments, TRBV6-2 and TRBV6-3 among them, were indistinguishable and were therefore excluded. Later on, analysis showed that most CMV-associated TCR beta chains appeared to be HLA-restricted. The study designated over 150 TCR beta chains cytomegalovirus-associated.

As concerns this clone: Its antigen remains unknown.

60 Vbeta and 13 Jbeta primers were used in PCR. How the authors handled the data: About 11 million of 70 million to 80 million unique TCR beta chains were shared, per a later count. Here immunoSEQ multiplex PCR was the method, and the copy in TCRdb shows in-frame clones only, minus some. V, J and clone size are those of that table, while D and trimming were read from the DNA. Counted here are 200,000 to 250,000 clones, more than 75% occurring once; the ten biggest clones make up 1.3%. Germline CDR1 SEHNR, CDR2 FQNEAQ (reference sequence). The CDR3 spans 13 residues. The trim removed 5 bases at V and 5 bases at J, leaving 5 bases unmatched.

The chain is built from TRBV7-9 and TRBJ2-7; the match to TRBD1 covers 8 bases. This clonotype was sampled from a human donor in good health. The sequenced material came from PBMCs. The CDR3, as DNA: TGTGCCAGCAGCCCAGACAGGGGAGACGAGCAGTACTTC. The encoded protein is CASSPDRGDEQYF. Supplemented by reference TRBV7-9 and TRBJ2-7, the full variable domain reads DTGVSQNPRHKITKRGQNVTFRCDPISEHNRLYWYRQTLGQGPEFLTYFQNEAQLEKSRLLSDRFSAERPKGSFSTLEIQRTEQGDSAMYLCASSPDRGDEQYFGPGTRLTVT.